The 19 T cell receptor beta chains presented below share a single source sample, sequenced in a study of blood T cell repertoires in COVID-19. Produced via immunoSEQ multiplex PCR; TCRdb's table is partial and in-frame only. The top ten clones hold approximately 9.4% of a sample with 300,000 to 400,000 clones, roughly 90% of them seen once. The sample comprised peripheral blood. All receptors derive from a young man with COVID-19, enrolled during active disease.

The chain couples TRBV2 to TRBJ1-1; no reliable D call. CDR3 length: 11 amino acids. Trimming removed 4 bases from V and 8 bases from J, with 8 bases in between. Germline loops: CDR1 SNHLY, CDR2 FYNNEI. CDR3 sequence: CASSVAVEAFF. The CDR3 region has the DNA TGTGCCAGCAGTGTTGCAGTCGAAGCTTTCTTT.

V gene TRBV6-5 combines with J gene TRBJ2-5, with 9 bases identical to TRBD1. Per germline, CDR1 MNHEY and CDR2 SVGAGI. This CDR3 spans 13 amino acids. J was trimmed by 5 bases and V by 7 bases; bases with no gene match: 5. The CDR3 nucleotides read TGTGCCAGCAACCACAGGGGGCGGGAGACCCAGTACTTC. Protein: CASNHRGRETQYF.

The chain employs TRBV6-6 and TRBJ2-7; TRBD1 might be the D (6 bases). V was shortened by 0 bases and J by 0 bases, with 9 bases between the two germline ends. Germline assignment: CDR1 MNHNY and CDR2 SVGAGI (reference sequence). This CDR3 contains 15 residues. CDR3 DNA: TGTGCCAGCAGTTACTCAGGGGGTAGCTCCTACGAGCAGTACTTC. Translation: CASSYSGGSSYEQYF.

This clone was seen only once. V is TRBV7-9 and J is TRBJ2-5; possibly TRBD2 for D (5 bases). Germline V gene lookup returns CDR1 SEHNR and CDR2 FQNEAQ (reference sequence). This CDR3 region has 16 residues. V lost 1 base, J lost 0 bases, and 12 bases lay in between. The CDR3 sequence is CASSLVGADNQETQYF. The CDR3 region has the DNA TGTGCCAGCAGCTTAGTTGGAGCGGATAACCAAGAGACCCAGTACTTC.

CDR3 in amino acids: CASSLEVGGVPTYEQYF. The CDR3 nucleotides are TGTGCCAGCAGCTTAGAGGTTGGAGGGGTCCCGACCTACGAGCAGTACTTC. The chain has TRBV7-2 and TRBJ2-7; D is possibly TRBD2 (6 bases). Trimming pared 1 base from V and 2 bases from J, leaving 18 bases between. The CDR3 totals 17 residues. Per germline, CDR1 SGHTA and CDR2 FQGNSA.

This chain links TRBV7-2 with TRBJ2-7; D call uncertain. CDR3 length: 15 residues. Germline CDR1 and CDR2: SGHTA and FQGNSA. V was shortened by 1 base and J by 0 bases, with 10 bases between the two germline ends. The CDR3 coding sequence is TGTGCCAGCAGCTTAGATCTAACCCCCTCCTACGAGCAGTACTTC. It codes for CASSLDLTPSYEQYF.

This chain links TRBV5-1 with TRBJ1-1; D gene uncertain. Trimming took 0 bases from V and 0 from J, leaving 12 bases between them. There are 16 residues in the CDR3. Germline CDR1 and CDR2: SGHRS and YFSETQ. This CDR3 reads CASSLATEFMNTEAFF. CDR3 DNA sequence: TGCGCCAGCAGCTTGGCCACAGAATTCATGAACACTGAAGCTTTCTTT.

The chain links TRBV15 to TRBJ1-5, with D tentatively TRBD1 (5 bases). There are 15 residues in the CDR3. The germline V and J ends were trimmed by 6 bases and 5 bases, with 17 bases remaining between them. Looked up from germline, CDR1 is LNHNV and CDR2 is YYDKDF (reference sequence). This chain's CDR3 is CATRPGSGNDQPQHF. CDR3 bases: TGTGCCACCAGACCAGGGTCGGGCAACGATCAGCCCCAGCATTTT.

The rearrangement uses TRBV19 and TRBJ2-5, with 8 bases aligning to TRBD2. Germline values: CDR1 LNHDA, CDR2 SQIVND (reference sequence). The V and J ends lost 2 bases and 13 bases, in that order; junction bases with no gene match: 6. The CDR3 runs 12 residues. The CDR3 DNA sequence: TGTGCCAGTAGTATATCAGCGGGAGTGCTGTACTTC. Its translation: CASSISAGVLYF.

Here the CDR3 DNA reads TGTGCCATCAGTGACCCCCCGGGGGACACTGAAGCTTTCTTT. Translation gives CAISDPPGDTEAFF. The V and J genes are TRBV10-3 and TRBJ1-1, with D maybe TRBD1 (5 bases). V lost 3 bases and J 3 bases, leaving 11 bases between the germline ends. The V gene's germline CDR1 is ENHRY and CDR2 SYGVKD. This CDR3 is built from 14 residues.

V and J are TRBV28 and TRBJ1-5; maybe TRBD1 (5 bases). The germline V and J ends were trimmed by 5 bases and 3 bases, with 14 bases remaining between them. Per germline, CDR1 MDHEN and CDR2 SYDVKM. The CDR3 length is 15 residues. The CDR3 DNA reads as TGTGCCAGCAGTAACCAACAGGTTTTCAATCAGCCCCAGCATTTT. This gives the protein CASSNQQVFNQPQHF.

This clone appeared a few times. The chain has TRBV24-1 and TRBJ2-1; the match to TRBD1 covers 11 bases. The CDR3 contains 14 residues. Losses at the gene ends were 3 bases for V and 9 bases for J; bases not matched to a gene: 3. Germline values: CDR1 KGHDR, CDR2 SFDVKD. The CDR3 nucleotides are TGTGCCACCAGTGATACGGGACAGGGGGGTGAGCAGTTCTTC. It is translated as CATSDTGQGGEQFF.

The J gene is TRBJ2-7, the V gene TRBV19; D gene unclear. This CDR3 has 16 residues. The V gene lost 3 bases and the J gene lost 6 bases, with 21 bases spanning the gap. Germline loops: CDR1 LNHDA, CDR2 SQIVND (reference sequence). CDR3 nucleotides: TGTGCCAGTAGTATTAATTTCTTCGTTAAACGGGTCGAGCAGTACTTC. Its translation is CASSINFFVKRVEQYF. Combining the CDR3 with reference TRBV19 and TRBJ2-7 gives the whole variable domain DGGITQSPKYLFRKEGQNVTLSCEQNLNHDAMYWYRQDPGQGLRLIYYSQIVNDFQKGDIAEGYSVSREKKESFPLTVTSAQKNPTAFYLCASSINFFVKRVEQYFGPGTRLTVT.

The V call is TRBV7-8, the J call TRBJ2-7; 10 bases are a match to TRBD1. This CDR3 is 15 amino acids long. Losses at the gene ends were 5 bases for V and 12 bases for J; bases not matched to a gene: 16. Germline V gene lookup returns CDR1 SGHVS and CDR2 FQNEAQ. The CDR3 sequence: CASSPTVGTGEDTYF. DNA for the CDR3: TGTGCCAGCAGCCCCACGGTCGGGACAGGGGAGGATACGTACTTC.

The chain carries TRBV13 and TRBJ2-3; 9 bases fit TRBD2. The CDR3 is made up of 17 amino acids. Germline lookup yields CDR1 PRHDT and CDR2 FYEKMQ (reference sequence). Trimming removed 4 bases from V and 0 bases from J; junction bases left unmatched: 8. CDR3 amino acids: CASSSSGVIPSTDTQYF. The CDR3 DNA reads TGTGCCAGCAGCTCTAGCGGGGTCATACCTAGCACAGATACGCAGTATTTT. Using reference TRBV13 and TRBJ2-3 for the parts outside the CDR3, the full variable domain is AAGVIQSPRHLIKEKRETATLKCYPIPRHDTVYWYQQGPGQDPQFLISFYEKMQSDKGSIPDRFSAQQFSDYHSELNMSSLELGDSALYFCASSSSGVIPSTDTQYFGPGTRLTVL.

The chain has TRBV5-1 and TRBJ2-3; no definite D call. CDR3 length: 15 residues. Trimming removed 0 bases from V and 0 bases from J, with 8 bases in between. Germline-derived CDR1 and CDR2 are SGHRS and YFSETQ. The CDR3 reads CASSLGPVSTDTQYF. The CDR3 DNA reads as TGCGCCAGCAGCTTGGGCCCGGTCAGCACAGATACGCAGTATTTT.

The CDR3 nucleotides are TGTGCCAGTAGGGCGGGACAGGGGGCAGATACGCAGTATTTT. Protein: CASRAGQGADTQYF. The chain joins TRBV19 to TRBJ2-3; 11 bases line up with TRBD1. J gave up 4 bases and V 6 bases, and 3 bases lay outside the gene matches. CDR1 is LNHDA, CDR2 SQIVND, per germline (reference sequence). This CDR3 region has 14 residues.

The rearrangement links TRBV4-3 to TRBJ2-7; maybe TRBD1 (5 bases). V was clipped by 4 bases and J by 1 base, with 11 bases between them. The CDR3 is 14 residues long. Germline V lookup: CDR1 LGHNA, CDR2 YSLEER. The CDR3 spells CASSPRTNSYEQYF. The CDR3 DNA reads TGCGCCAGCAGCCCCCGGACAAATTCCTACGAGCAGTACTTC.

The rearrangement uses TRBV11-2 and TRBJ1-4; D is uncertain. V shed 1 base and J shed 0 bases, with 9 bases lying between them. Germline assignment: CDR1 SGHAT and CDR2 FQNNGV. The CDR3 sequence is 16 residues long. The CDR3: CASSLVALATNEKLFF. The CDR3 DNA sequence: TGTGCCAGCAGCTTAGTAGCTCTTGCAACTAATGAAAAACTGTTTTTT.